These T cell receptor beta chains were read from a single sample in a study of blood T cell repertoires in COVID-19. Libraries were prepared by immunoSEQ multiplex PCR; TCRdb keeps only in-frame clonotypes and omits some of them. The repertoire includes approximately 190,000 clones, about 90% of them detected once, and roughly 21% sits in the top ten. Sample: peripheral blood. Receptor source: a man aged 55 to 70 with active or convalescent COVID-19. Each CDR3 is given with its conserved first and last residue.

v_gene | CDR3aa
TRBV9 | CASSVAQATEAFF
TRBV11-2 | CASSPGQTSYGYTF
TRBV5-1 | CASSPDGGNQPQHF
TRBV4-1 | CASSQWTSGGQGTQYF
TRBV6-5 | CASSYFPGTSYGYTF
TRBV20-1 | CSASRRQPNTEAFF
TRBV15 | CATSRDLTGMNTEAFF
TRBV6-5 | CASSWGVQETQYF
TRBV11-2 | CASSLRTSGGRYNEQFF
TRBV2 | CASNAGPSYEQYF
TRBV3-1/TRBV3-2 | CASSQEWRGAPEQFF
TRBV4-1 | CASSQVSGRGPSNYGYTF
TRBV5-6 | CASSLMGQGSTDTQYF
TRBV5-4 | CASRSGDSRHYGYTF
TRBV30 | CAWSAAGGYGYTF
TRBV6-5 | CASSSSRRGDTQYF
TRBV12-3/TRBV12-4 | CASSFEGNNGYTF
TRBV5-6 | CASSYFWGHEQYF
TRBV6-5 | CASSRTGADTGELFF
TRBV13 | CARSGTEIQPQHF
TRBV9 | CASSKNKRTGANEQFF
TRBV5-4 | CASTQDTESEKLFF
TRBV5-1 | CASSLAPGPNYGYTF
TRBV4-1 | CASSPGTDRTIYF
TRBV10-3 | CAISTGEEYYGYTF
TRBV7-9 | CASSTQTGLEQYF
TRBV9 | CASSRRDYSSYEQYF
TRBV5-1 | CASSLGLAEVDRLFF
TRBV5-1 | CASSGGQGRTETQYF
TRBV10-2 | CASRGRQGTNTEAFF
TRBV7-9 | CASSFSSYEQYF
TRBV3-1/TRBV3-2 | CASSQATGELFF
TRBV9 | CASSVGLGLSSGNTIYF
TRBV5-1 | CASSQTGTGWGYYGYTF
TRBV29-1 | CSVLATWTDTQYF
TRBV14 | CASSQGRAAGRNQPQHF
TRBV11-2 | CASSLAGTRKYEQYF
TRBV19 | CASSIGGAGNTIYF
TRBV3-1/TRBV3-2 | CASSQGKIGTSGSGEQFF
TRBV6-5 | CASSYGQGAVNEQFF
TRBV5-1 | CASRVGTGGNTIYF
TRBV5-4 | CASRPTGTEAYGYTF